A selection of T cell receptor beta chains follows, all from one sample in a study of blood T cell repertoires in COVID-19. TCRdb keeps only in-frame clones here, not all; method: immunoSEQ multiplex PCR. The sample lists 150,000 to 200,000 clones; around 84% were seen once. The source material was PBMCs or T cells enriched from blood (not recorded which). These receptors were collected from a woman in her thirties who had been exposed to COVID-19. Both conserved end residues are part of each CDR3. The D gene is left open where the match is weak. Only some rows state a clone size, as once, few, many or a class for expanded clones.

>TRBJ2-2|.|.|TRBV6-1
CASSDSQGRQNTGELFF
TGTGCCAGCAGTGACAGCCAGGGTCGGCAGAACACCGGGGAGCTGTTTTTT
>TRBJ1-5|.|.|TRBV10-3
CAISESFRGVGQPQHF
TGTGCCATCAGTGAGTCGTTTCGGGGGGTCGGCCAGCCCCAGCATTTT
>TRBJ2-2|.|few|TRBV6-5
CASSSQTRSTGELFF
TGTGCCAGCAGTTCCCAGACTCGGTCCACCGGGGAGCTGTTTTTT
>TRBJ1-3|.|.|TRBV11-3
CASSVKPGNTIYF
TGTGCCAGCAGTGTGAAGCCGGGAAACACCATATATTTT
>TRBJ1-3|.|.|TRBV5-1
CASSFSTASSGNTIYF
TGCGCCAGCAGCTTCAGTACAGCTTCCTCTGGAAACACCATATATTTT
>TRBJ1-6|.|.|TRBV6-2/TRBV6-3
CASSYGPSWEGRALHF
TGTGCCAGCAGTTACGGCCCCTCCTGGGAGGGCCGAGCCCTCCACTTT
>TRBJ1-4|TRBD1|.|TRBV9
CASGKTGLNEKLFF
TGTGCCAGCGGAAAGACAGGGCTTAATGAAAAACTGTTTTTT
>TRBJ2-3|.|.|TRBV7-9
CASSLDVTVDTQYF
TGTGCCAGCAGCTTAGACGTAACGGTAGATACGCAGTATTTT
>TRBJ2-6|.|.|TRBV19
CASEDSPSGANVLTF
TGTGCCAGCGAGGACAGCCCCTCTGGGGCCAACGTCCTGACTTTC
>TRBJ2-2|TRBD1|few|TRBV4-3
CASSPAGGNTGELFF
TGCGCCAGCAGCCCCGCAGGGGGTAACACCGGGGAGCTGTTTTTT
>TRBJ2-7|.|.|TRBV5-1
CASSLADSLQYEQYF
TGCGCCAGCAGCTTGGCCGACAGCTTACAGTACGAGCAGTACTTC